This TCR beta chain was observed in a study of blood T cells in healthy people across ages. Study-level findings and limits: Relative to aged donors, long-lived donors carried more naive CD4+ cells and displayed higher diversity.

PCR was performed a second time for roughly 6 to 12 cycles using a sample-barcoded 5' primer and a J-beta primer mix. TCRdb re-analysed the 5' RACE reads in MiXCR, keeping a single row per CDR3 protein. The data hold 1.5 million to 2 million distinct CDR3 sequences, with less than 50% observed a single time. As for this clonotype: The antigen is undetermined.

Sequencing input: blood. The source is a woman aged 40 to 49 in good health.

The CDR3 nucleotides are TGCAGTGCTAGATCTGCGTCCCAGGGCTTTAATTCACCCCTCCACTTT. Its protein product is CSARSASQGFNSPLHF. This rearrangement joins TRBV20-1 to TRBJ1-6, with a tentative D call TRBD1 (5 bases). V gave up 2 bases and J gave up 6 bases, with 17 bases separating them. Germline lookup yields CDR1 DFQATT and CDR2 SNEGSKA (reference sequence). This CDR3 spans 16 amino acids.